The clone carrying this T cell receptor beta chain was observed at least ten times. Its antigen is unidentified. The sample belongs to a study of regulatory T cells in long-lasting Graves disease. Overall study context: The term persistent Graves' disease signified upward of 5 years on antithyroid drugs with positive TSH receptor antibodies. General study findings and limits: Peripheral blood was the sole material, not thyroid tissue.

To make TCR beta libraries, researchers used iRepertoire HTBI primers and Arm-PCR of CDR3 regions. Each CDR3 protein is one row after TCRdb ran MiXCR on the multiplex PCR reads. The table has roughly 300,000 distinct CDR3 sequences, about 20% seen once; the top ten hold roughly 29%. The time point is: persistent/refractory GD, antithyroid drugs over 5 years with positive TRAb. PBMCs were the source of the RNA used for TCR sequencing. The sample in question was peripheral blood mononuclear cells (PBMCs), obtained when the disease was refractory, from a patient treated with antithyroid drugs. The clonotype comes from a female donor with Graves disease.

CDR3 DNA sequence: TGTGCCAGCACCCCCTTTAGGGGCCGGCGAACTGAAGCTTTCTTT. Its protein product is CASTPFRGRRTEAFF. The V and J genes are TRBV11-2 and TRBJ1-1, with D tentatively TRBD1 (5 bases). This CDR3 is 15 amino acids long. The V end lost 7 bases, the J end lost 5 bases, and 20 bases lay between the germline ends. Germline V gene sequence: CDR1 SGHAT, CDR2 FQNNGV.